What follows are 29 T cell receptor beta chains derived from one specimen sequenced in a study of cytomegalovirus exposure and HLA in healthy donors. With 60 Vbeta and 13 Jbeta primers, the PCR was carried out. Sequenced by immunoSEQ multiplex PCR; TCRdb stores in-frame clones only, minus some. The sample holds 110,000 or so clones, 76% seen once. The sample taken for sequencing was PBMCs. Every receptor here comes from a woman aged 50 to 65 in good health and CMV-seropositive.

The chain carries TRBV7-4 and TRBJ1-1; D ambiguous. Germline lookup yields CDR1 SGHVT and CDR2 SQSDAQ. Trimming removed 3 bases from V and 1 base from J, with 3 bases in between. CDR3 length equals 12 residues. The chain's CDR3 is CASSFWNTEAFF. The CDR3 region has the DNA TGTGCCAGCAGCTTCTGGAACACTGAAGCTTTCTTT.

This clone was found once. The genes are TRBV7-3 and TRBJ2-2; 8 nucleotides agree with TRBD2. This CDR3 has 15 residues. The V and J ends lost 8 bases and 0 bases, in that order; junction bases with no gene match: 5. The germline V gene has CDR1 SGHTA and CDR2 FQGTGA. DNA for the CDR3: TGTGCCAGCTCCAGCGGGGGCCCGAACACCGGGGAGCTGTTTTTT. This gives the protein CASSSGGPNTGELFF.

This clone was seen a handful of times. The rearrangement uses TRBV12-1 and TRBJ1-1; the table's TRBD1 call for D was not verified on the DNA. TRBV12-1 is given as a pseudogene. CDR3 length: 16 amino acids. The DNA for the CDR3 is TGTGCCAGCAGCTTTTGGGGACAGGGGGAGAACACTGAAGCTTTCTTT. Its translation: CASSFWGQGENTEAFF.

The chain links TRBV5-8 to TRBJ2-5; 9 positions match TRBD1. The CDR3 is 16 amino acids. The germline CDR1 and CDR2 sequences are SGHTS and YDEGEE. J lost 3 bases, V lost 4 bases, and 10 bases had no gene match. In DNA form, the CDR3 reads TGTGCCAGCAGCACCGGACAGGGGAGGTTGGAAGAGACCCAGTACTTC. The encoded protein is CASSTGQGRLEETQYF.

Note on this clone: This sample includes further DNA sequences coding for the same CDR3. J is TRBJ1-5 and V is TRBV7-9; 8 nucleotides agree with TRBD1. The length of the CDR3 is 15 residues. J gave up 2 bases and V 5 bases, and 5 bases lay outside the gene matches. Germline V gene sequence: CDR1 SEHNR, CDR2 FQNEAQ (reference sequence). The CDR3 sequence is CASSPQGAGNQPQHF. The CDR3 DNA reads as TGTGCCAGCAGCCCGCAGGGGGCTGGCAATCAGCCCCAGCATTTT.

The chain combines TRBV11-3 with TRBJ2-1; D possibly corresponds to TRBD1 (6 bases). Per the germline V gene, CDR1 is SGHNT and CDR2 is YENEEA. The CDR3 has 13 residues. Trimming removed 4 bases from V and 10 bases from J, with 14 bases in between. The CDR3 here is CASSYFRGLEQFF. In DNA, the CDR3 is TGTGCCAGCAGCTACTTTAGGGGGTTGGAGCAGTTCTTC.

The gene calls are TRBV4-1 and TRBJ1-2, with a possible D match to TRBD1 (6 bases). V lost 1 base and J 4 bases, leaving 13 bases between the germline ends. The germline gives CDR1 MGHRA, CDR2 YSYEKL. CDR3 length: 15 amino acids. Here the CDR3 DNA reads TGCGCCAGCAGCCAAGGAGGGAGAGGGGGCTATGGCTACACCTTC. Translation: CASSQGGRGGYGYTF.

The chain employs TRBV6-5 and TRBJ2-7; D not certain. Between the trimmed V and J ends, which lost 2 bases and 3 bases, there was a span of 14 bases. The V gene's germline CDR1 is MNHEY and CDR2 SVGAGI. This CDR3 is 15 amino acids long. CDR3 sequence reads: CASSYKALGYYEQYF. CDR3 nucleotide sequence: TGTGCCAGCAGTTACAAAGCCCTAGGATACTACGAGCAGTACTTC.

This clone has more than one count but fewer than ten. The rearrangement joins TRBV5-1 to TRBJ2-7, with TRBD2 matching 8 bases. Trimming at V came to 4 bases and at J to 3 bases, leaving 6 bases not matched to a gene. The CDR3 runs 14 residues. Germline V CDR1 and CDR2: SGHRS, YFSETQ. The CDR3 spells CASSLSGEYYEQYF. Written as DNA, the CDR3 is TGCGCCAGCAGCCTTAGCGGGGAGTACTACGAGCAGTACTTC.

V usage is TRBV4-3 and J usage is TRBJ2-3, with unresolved D. V lost 5 bases and J 0 bases, leaving 12 bases between the germline ends. CDR3 length: 15 residues. Germline loops: CDR1 LGHNA, CDR2 YSLEER. DNA for the CDR3: TGCGCCAGCAGCTCCTACTTGTCTAGCACAGATACGCAGTATTTT. Translating it yields CASSSYLSSTDTQYF.

This clone was recorded once. The V and J genes are TRBV6-1 and TRBJ2-5; the match to TRBD2 covers 12 bases. With 4 bases clipped from V and 4 bases from J, the junction kept 10 bases outside the gene matches. Per germline, CDR1 MNHNS and CDR2 SASEGT. This CDR3 has 17 amino acids. This CDR3 is CASSGLAGVPLRETQYF. The CDR3 coding sequence is TGTGCCAGCAGTGGACTAGCGGGGGTCCCCCTGAGAGAGACCCAGTACTTC.

The CDR3 here is CASSDRPPFTEAFF. The CDR3 DNA reads as TGTGCCAGCAGCGACAGGCCCCCTTTCACTGAAGCTTTCTTT. The chain combines TRBV7-2 with TRBJ1-1; tentative D call: TRBD1 (6 bases). V was cut by 5 bases and J by 4 bases, with 14 bases left in between. The germline V gene has CDR1 SGHTA and CDR2 FQGNSA. The length of the CDR3 is 14 residues. Variable domain in full (rest from reference TRBV7-2 and TRBJ1-1): GAGVSQSPSNKVTEKGKDVELRCDPISGHTALYWYRQSLGQGLEFLIYFQGNSAPDKSGLPSDRFSAERTGGSVSTLTIQRTQQEDSAVYLCASSDRPPFTEAFFGQGTRLTVV.

The chain combines TRBV6-6 with TRBJ1-5; D is perhaps TRBD1 (5 bases). Trimming took off 8 bases at V and 1 base at J, with 12 bases between the two ends. This CDR3 contains 14 residues. Germline CDR1 and CDR2: MNHNY and SVGAGI (reference sequence). This CDR3 is CASSATESNQPQHF. The CDR3 nucleotides are TGTGCCAGCTCCGCGACAGAGAGCAATCAGCCCCAGCATTTT.

This clone was seen a handful of times. The V call is TRBV27, the J call TRBJ1-2, with TRBD1 identical over 7 bases. The CDR3 has 17 amino acids. The J segment lost 7 bases and the V segment lost 5 bases, leaving 19 bases of the junction unmatched. Per germline, CDR1 MNHEY and CDR2 SMNVEV (reference sequence). Written as DNA, the CDR3 is TGTGCCAGCAGTAAGATCAGGGGGATAGGATTTGAAAGTGGCTACACCTTC. Its protein is CASSKIRGIGFESGYTF.

The chain joins TRBV19 to TRBJ1-2; 10 positions match TRBD1. The V and J ends lost 4 bases and 6 bases, in that order; junction bases with no gene match: 11. Germline loops: CDR1 LNHDA, CDR2 SQIVND (reference sequence). This CDR3 has 16 residues. In DNA, the CDR3 is TGTGCCAGTAGTACGGATCCCGGGACAGGGGCGAATGGCTACACCTTC. This codes for CASSTDPGTGANGYTF.

This clone was observed once. J is TRBJ1-3 and V is TRBV5-6; D is uncertain. The V and J ends lost 0 bases and 4 bases respectively, with 8 bases between them. The CDR3 totals 14 residues. CDR1 and CDR2 from the germline V gene are SGHDT and YYEEEE. The CDR3 DNA reads as TGTGCCAGCAGCTTGGGAGAATTCGGAAACACCATATATTTT. The encoded protein is CASSLGEFGNTIYF.

The chain recombines TRBV19 with TRBJ2-7, with TRBD1 matching 7 bases. The length of the CDR3 is 15 residues. V trimming: 5 bases; J trimming: 5 bases; junction bases outside the gene matches: 12. Germline V lookup: CDR1 LNHDA, CDR2 SQIVND (reference sequence). The CDR3 DNA reads TGTGCCAGTAGTTCCTTGACAGGGACAAACCACGAGCAGTACTTC. Its translation: CASSSLTGTNHEQYF.

The rearrangement links TRBV18 to TRBJ2-5, with 7 bases matching TRBD1. The junction had 8 bases not matched to a gene; V was cut back by 3 bases and J by 4 bases. This CDR3 is 15 amino acids long. Germline-derived CDR1 and CDR2 are KGHSH and LQKENI. The CDR3 is CASSPDRAGGETQYF. The CDR3 bases are TGTGCCAGCTCACCCGACAGGGCTGGAGGAGAGACCCAGTACTTC.

A single count supports this clone. The CDR3, as DNA: TGCGCCAGCAGCTTTGCGCCTAGCATCGGTGAGCAGTTCTTC. Translation: CASSFAPSIGEQFF. V gene TRBV5-1 combines with J gene TRBJ2-1, with D perhaps TRBD2 (5 bases). CDR3 length equals 14 residues. The V and J ends lost 2 bases and 9 bases respectively, with 15 bases between them. Germline V CDR1 and CDR2: SGHRS, YFSETQ.

About this clone: Relative to the germline gene, one junction end is altered; a read error may explain this. V usage is TRBV7-2 and J usage is TRBJ1-2; D is perhaps TRBD1 (6 bases). In germline, CDR1 is SGHTA, CDR2 FQGNSA. This CDR3 is built from 17 residues. The CDR3 DNA reads as TGTGCCAGCAGCATTAGAGGGGGGGGAGGGGGGAACTATGGCTACATCTTC. Translating it yields CASSIRGGGGGNYGYIF. The full variable domain, rest sourced from reference TRBV7-2 and TRBJ1-2, is GAGVSQSPSNKVTEKGKDVELRCDPISGHTALYWYRQSLGQGLEFLIYFQGNSAPDKSGLPSDRFSAERTGGSVSTLTIQRTQQEDSAVYLCASSIRGGGGGNYGYIFGSGTRLTVV.

The CDR3 region is CASSLRMGASTGDSPLHF. The CDR3, as DNA: TGCGCCAGCAGCCTGAGGATGGGGGCTTCAACTGGGGATTCACCCCTCCACTTT. The rearrangement joins TRBV5-1 to TRBJ1-6; D might be TRBD1 (6 bases). The CDR3 loop spans 18 amino acids. V shed 4 bases and J shed 8 bases, with 25 bases lying between them. Germline CDR1 is SGHRS and CDR2 is YFSETQ.

This clone was seen a few times. This CDR3 reads CASSRGNTGELFF. CDR3 DNA sequence: TGCGCCAGCAGCCGAGGGAACACCGGGGAGCTGTTTTTT. This sequence joins TRBV4-3 and TRBJ2-2; no definite D call. The CDR3 consists of 13 residues. Per germline, CDR1 LGHNA and CDR2 YSLEER. The V gene lost 4 bases and the J gene lost 1 base, with 4 bases spanning the gap.

CDR3 protein: CASSLATSGRALENEQFF. For the CDR3, the DNA is TGTGCCAGCAGCTTAGCGACTAGCGGGAGGGCCCTGGAGAATGAGCAGTTCTTC. The V call is TRBV7-9, the J call TRBJ2-1; 14 nucleotides match TRBD2. Germline trimming cut 0 bases from V and 7 bases from J; bases unmatched to any gene: 8. This CDR3 is built from 18 residues. Germline CDR1 SEHNR, CDR2 FQNEAQ (reference sequence).

The chain carries TRBV19 and TRBJ1-1; 10 bases line up with TRBD1. Germline V gene data show CDR1 as LNHDA and CDR2 as SQIVND (reference sequence). The CDR3 is 14 amino acids. The J segment lost 5 bases and the V segment lost 6 bases, leaving 6 bases of the junction unmatched. CDR3: CASSQPGQGTEAFF. CDR3 nucleotide sequence: TGTGCCAGTAGCCAACCGGGACAGGGGACTGAAGCTTTCTTT.

The chain employs TRBV18 and TRBJ2-4; TRBD2 matches at 10 bases. Trimming cost V 3 bases and J 3 bases; bases outside gene matches: 11. This CDR3 comprises 18 residues. Germline CDR1 is KGHSH and CDR2 is LQKENI. CDR3 region: CASSPLAGGSGDKNIQYF. CDR3 nucleotide sequence: TGTGCCAGCTCACCCTTAGCGGGGGGCTCGGGGGACAAAAACATTCAGTACTTC.

The chain recombines TRBV7-2 with TRBJ1-2, with 10 nucleotides matching TRBD1. Germline V lookup: CDR1 SGHTA, CDR2 FQGNSA. J was trimmed by 4 bases and V by 2 bases; bases with no gene match: 7. This CDR3 has 16 residues. CDR3 amino acids: CASSLLVTGGGYGYTF. CDR3 nucleotides: TGTGCCAGCAGCTTATTGGTGACAGGGGGCGGCTATGGCTACACCTTC.

The chain joins TRBV10-3 to TRBJ1-2, with TRBD1 as a possible D gene (5 bases). The CDR3 is 12 residues long. Germline assignment: CDR1 ENHRY and CDR2 SYGVKD. The V end was cut by 4 bases, the J end by 6 bases, with 9 bases between. This chain's CDR3 is CAISVGGDGYTF. CDR3 bases: TGTGCCATCAGTGTCGGGGGGGATGGCTACACCTTC.

V and J are TRBV7-3 and TRBJ1-3; D ambiguous. Germline CDR1 SGHTA, CDR2 FQGTGA. V lost 2 bases, J lost 2 bases, and 4 bases lay in between. This CDR3 comprises 13 residues. CDR3 nucleotide sequence: TGTGCCAGCAGCTTAGGCCCTGGAAACACCATATATTTT. Translation: CASSLGPGNTIYF.

The genes are TRBV29-1 and TRBJ2-1; the match to TRBD2 covers 8 bases. Germline V gives CDR1 SQVTM, CDR2 ANQGSEA. The CDR3 loop spans 12 amino acids. The junction had 2 bases not matched to a gene; V was cut back by 3 bases and J by 7 bases. CDR3: CSVDGGANEQFF. Written as DNA, the CDR3 is TGCAGCGTTGACGGGGGGGCAAATGAGCAGTTCTTC.